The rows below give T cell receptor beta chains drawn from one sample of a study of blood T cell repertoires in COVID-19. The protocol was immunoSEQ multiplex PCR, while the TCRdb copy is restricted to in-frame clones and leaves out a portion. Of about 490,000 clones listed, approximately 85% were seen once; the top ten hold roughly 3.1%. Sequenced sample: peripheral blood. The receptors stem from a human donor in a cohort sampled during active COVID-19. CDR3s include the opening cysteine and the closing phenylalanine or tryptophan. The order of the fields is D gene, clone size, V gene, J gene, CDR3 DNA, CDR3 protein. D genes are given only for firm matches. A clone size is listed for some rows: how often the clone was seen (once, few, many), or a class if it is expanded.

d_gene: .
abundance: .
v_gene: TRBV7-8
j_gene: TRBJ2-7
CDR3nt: TGTGCCAGCAGCTTACCCCTGGGGGGGCTACCCTACGAGCAGTACTTC
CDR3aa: CASSLPLGGLPYEQYF

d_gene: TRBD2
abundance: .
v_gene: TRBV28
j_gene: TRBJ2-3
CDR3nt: TGTGCCAGCAGTCCCTCGGGACTAGGGGAGGATACGCAGTATTTT
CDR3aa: CASSPSGLGEDTQYF

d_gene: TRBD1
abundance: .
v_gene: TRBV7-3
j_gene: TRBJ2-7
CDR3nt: TGTGCCAGCAGCCGGGACAGGTACTACGAGCAGTACTTC
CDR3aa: CASSRDRYYEQYF

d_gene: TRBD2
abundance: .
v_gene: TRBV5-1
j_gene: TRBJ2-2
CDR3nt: TGCGCCAGCAGCCCCCAAGCGGGAGATCCCGGGGAGCTGTTTTTT
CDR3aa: CASSPQAGDPGELFF

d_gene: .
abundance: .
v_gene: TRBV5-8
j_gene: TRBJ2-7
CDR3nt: TGTGCCAGCAGCCTGGGACTGCCCTACCCACCCTACGAGCAGTACTTC
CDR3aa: CASSLGLPYPPYEQYF

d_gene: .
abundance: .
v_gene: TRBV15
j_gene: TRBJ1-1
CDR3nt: TGTGCCACCAGCAGAGACCGACAGACTGAAGCTTTCTTT
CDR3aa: CATSRDRQTEAFF

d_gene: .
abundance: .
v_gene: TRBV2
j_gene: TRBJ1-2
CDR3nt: TGTGCCAGCAGTGAAAGGTCAGGGCAGGGGCCGGGGCATGGCTACACCTTC
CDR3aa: CASSERSGQGPGHGYTF

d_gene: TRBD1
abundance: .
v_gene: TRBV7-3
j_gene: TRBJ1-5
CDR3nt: TGTGCCAGCAGCCTCACCGGGACAGGGGATCAGCCCCAGCATTTT
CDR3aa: CASSLTGTGDQPQHF

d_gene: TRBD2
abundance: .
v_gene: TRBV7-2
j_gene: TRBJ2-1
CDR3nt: TGTGCCAGCAGCTTAAAGACTAGCGGGGGTGAGCAGTTCTTC
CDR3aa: CASSLKTSGGEQFF

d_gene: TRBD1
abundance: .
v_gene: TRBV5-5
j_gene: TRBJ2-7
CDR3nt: TGTGCCAGCAGCTTGGGGGGACAGGGTTACGAGCAGTACTTC
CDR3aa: CASSLGGQGYEQYF

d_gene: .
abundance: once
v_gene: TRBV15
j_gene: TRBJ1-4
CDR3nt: TGTGCCACCAGCACTCGGACAACAACTAATGAAAAACTGTTTTTT
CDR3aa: CATSTRTTTNEKLFF

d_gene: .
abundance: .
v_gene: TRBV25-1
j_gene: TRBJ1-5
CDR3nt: TGTGCCAGCAGTGAGGGCGACCCCTTGCCCCAGCATTTT
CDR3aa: CASSEGDPLPQHF

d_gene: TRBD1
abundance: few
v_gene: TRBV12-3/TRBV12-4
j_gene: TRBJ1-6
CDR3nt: TGTGCCAGCGCAGGGACAGCAAATTCACCCCTCCACTTT
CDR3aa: CASAGTANSPLHF

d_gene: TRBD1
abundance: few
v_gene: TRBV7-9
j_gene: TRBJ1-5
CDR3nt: TGTGCCAGCAGCTCCTGGGGACAGGCCGATAGCAATCAGCCCCAGCATTTT
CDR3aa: CASSSWGQADSNQPQHF

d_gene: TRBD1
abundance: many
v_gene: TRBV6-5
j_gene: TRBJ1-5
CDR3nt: TGTGCCAGCGAAAGGGGACAGGGGCGCAATCAGCCCCAGCATTTT
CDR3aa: CASERGQGRNQPQHF

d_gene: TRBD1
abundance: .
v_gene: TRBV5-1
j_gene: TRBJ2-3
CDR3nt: TGCGCCAGCAGCTCCAGACAGGGGGACACAGATACGCAGTATTTT
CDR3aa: CASSSRQGDTDTQYF

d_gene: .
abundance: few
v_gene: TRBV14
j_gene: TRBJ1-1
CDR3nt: TGTGCCAGCAGCCTTACAGGGTTGGGAGCTTTCTTT
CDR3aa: CASSLTGLGAFF

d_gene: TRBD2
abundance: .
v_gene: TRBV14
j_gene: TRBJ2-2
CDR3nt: TGTGCCAGCAGCCCCCTGACTAGCGTCGCCGGGGAGCTGTTTTTT
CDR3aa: CASSPLTSVAGELFF

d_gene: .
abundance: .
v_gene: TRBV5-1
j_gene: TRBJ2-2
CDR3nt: TGCGCCAGCAGCTCTGGACAGTCGAACACCGGGGAGCTGTTTTTT
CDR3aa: CASSSGQSNTGELFF

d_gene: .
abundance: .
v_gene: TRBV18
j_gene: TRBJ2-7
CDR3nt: TGTGCCAGCTCACGGGAAGGGGTCCCCTACGAGCAGTACTTC
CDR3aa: CASSREGVPYEQYF

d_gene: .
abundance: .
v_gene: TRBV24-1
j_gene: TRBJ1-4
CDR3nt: TGTGCCACCAGTGATCCGGGAGCACGGCCTGAAAAACTGTTTTTT
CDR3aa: CATSDPGARPEKLFF

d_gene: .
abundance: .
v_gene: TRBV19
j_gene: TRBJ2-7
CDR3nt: TGTGCCAGTAGTATTGTTAGTAGTTCTCACTACGAGCAGTACTTC
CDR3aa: CASSIVSSSHYEQYF

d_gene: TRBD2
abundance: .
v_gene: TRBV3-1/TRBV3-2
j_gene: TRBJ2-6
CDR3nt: TGTGCCAGCAGCCAAGTGGGACTAGCGGTCTCTGGGGCCAACGTCCTGACTTTC
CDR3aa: CASSQVGLAVSGANVLTF

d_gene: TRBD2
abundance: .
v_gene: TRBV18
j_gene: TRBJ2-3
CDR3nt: TGTGCCAGCGCTCGGGCGGGAGAAAGTACAGATACGCAGTATTTT
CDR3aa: CASARAGESTDTQYF

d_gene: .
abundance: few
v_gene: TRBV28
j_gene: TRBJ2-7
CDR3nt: TGTGCCAGCAGTCCCGCACAGCCCTACGAGCAGTACTTC
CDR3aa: CASSPAQPYEQYF

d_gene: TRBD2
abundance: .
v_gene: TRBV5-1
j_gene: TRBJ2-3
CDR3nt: TGCGCCAGCAGCTTGAATCCTAGCGGGGATGATACGCAGTATTTT
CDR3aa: CASSLNPSGDDTQYF

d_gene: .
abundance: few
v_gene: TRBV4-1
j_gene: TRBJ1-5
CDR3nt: TGCGCCAGCAGTCTTCCTACCGGAGGGCCCCAGCATTTT
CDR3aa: CASSLPTGGPQHF

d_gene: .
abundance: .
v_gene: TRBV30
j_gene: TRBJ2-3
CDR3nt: TGTGCCTGGGGGAGAGGTGAGGCAGATACGCAGTATTTT
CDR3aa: CAWGRGEADTQYF

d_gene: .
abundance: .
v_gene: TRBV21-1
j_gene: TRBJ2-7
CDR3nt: TGTGCCAGCACCGGAGGCCGGACTAGCGGGACCTTAGCGTCCTACGAGCAGTACTTC
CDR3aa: CASTGGRTSGTLASYEQYF

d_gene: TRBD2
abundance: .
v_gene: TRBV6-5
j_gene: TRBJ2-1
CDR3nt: TGTGCCAGCGGTCTCACTAGCGGTGCTTACAATGAGCAGTTCTTC
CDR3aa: CASGLTSGAYNEQFF

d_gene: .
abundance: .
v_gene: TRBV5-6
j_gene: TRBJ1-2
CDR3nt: TGTGCCAGCAGCTTGGGAAGGGGCGACTATGGCTACACCTTC
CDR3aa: CASSLGRGDYGYTF

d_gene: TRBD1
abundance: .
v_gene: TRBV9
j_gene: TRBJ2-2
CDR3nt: TGTGCCAGCAGCGTAGAGGGGGCCCCGAACACCGGGGAGCTGTTTTTT
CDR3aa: CASSVEGAPNTGELFF

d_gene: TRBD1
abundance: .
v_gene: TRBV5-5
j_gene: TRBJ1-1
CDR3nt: TGTGCCAGCAGCCTCGGACAGGGAGGGACTGAAGCTTTCTTT
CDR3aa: CASSLGQGGTEAFF

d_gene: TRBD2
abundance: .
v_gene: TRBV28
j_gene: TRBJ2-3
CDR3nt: TGTGCCAGCAGTTCGGGGGGGTCCAGCACAGATACGCAGTATTTT
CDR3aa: CASSSGGSSTDTQYF

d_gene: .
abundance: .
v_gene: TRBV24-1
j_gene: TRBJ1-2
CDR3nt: TGTGCCACCAGTGCCCCGGAGGGCTATGGCTACACCTTC
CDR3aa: CATSAPEGYGYTF

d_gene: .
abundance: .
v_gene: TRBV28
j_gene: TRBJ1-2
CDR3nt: TGTGCCAGCAGGGTAGGGAGCACCTATGGCTACACCTTC
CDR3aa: CASRVGSTYGYTF

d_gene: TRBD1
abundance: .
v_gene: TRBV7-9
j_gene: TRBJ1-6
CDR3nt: TGTGCCAGCAGCCCAAGAGCCGGGACAGAAAGTTCACCCCTCCACTTT
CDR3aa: CASSPRAGTESSPLHF

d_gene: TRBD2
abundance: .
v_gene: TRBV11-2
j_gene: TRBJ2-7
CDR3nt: TGTGCCAGCAGCTTAGATCCCCCGCCGGCTAGCGGGAGGATCTACGAGCAGTACTTC
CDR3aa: CASSLDPPPASGRIYEQYF

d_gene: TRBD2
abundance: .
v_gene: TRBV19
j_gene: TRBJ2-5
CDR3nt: TGTGCCAGTAGTATACGGCTAGCGGAACAAGAGACCCAGTACTTC
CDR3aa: CASSIRLAEQETQYF

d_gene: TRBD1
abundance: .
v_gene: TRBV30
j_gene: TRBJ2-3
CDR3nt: TGTGCCTGGAGTGTGGGGACAGGAGAAACAGATACGCAGTATTTT
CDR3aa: CAWSVGTGETDTQYF

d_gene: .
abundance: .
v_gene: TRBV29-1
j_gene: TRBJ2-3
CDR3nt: TGCAGCGTTGCAAGGACAAGTGGTTCAGATACGCAGTATTTT
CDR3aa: CSVARTSGSDTQYF

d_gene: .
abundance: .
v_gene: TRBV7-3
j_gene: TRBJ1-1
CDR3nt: TGTGCCAGCAGCCCACAGGGAAACACTGAAGCTTTCTTT
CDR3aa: CASSPQGNTEAFF

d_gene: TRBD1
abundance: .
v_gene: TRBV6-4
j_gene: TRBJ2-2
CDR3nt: TGTGCCACTCGACAGGGGGAGAACACCGGGGAGCTGTTTTTT
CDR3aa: CATRQGENTGELFF

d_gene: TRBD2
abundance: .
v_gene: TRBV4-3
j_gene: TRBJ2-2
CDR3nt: TGCGCCAGCAGCCAAGAAGGGCTAGCGGGAGAGTACACCGGGGAGCTGTTTTTT
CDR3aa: CASSQEGLAGEYTGELFF

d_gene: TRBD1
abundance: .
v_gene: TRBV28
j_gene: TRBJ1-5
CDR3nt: TGTGCCAGCAGATCTGGCTGGGGACAGGGCTGGAATCAGCCCCAGCATTTT
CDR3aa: CASRSGWGQGWNQPQHF

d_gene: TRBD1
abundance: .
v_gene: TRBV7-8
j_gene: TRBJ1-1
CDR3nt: TGTGCCAGCCAAATGAAACAGGGGATGAACACTGAAGCTTTCTTT
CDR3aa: CASQMKQGMNTEAFF

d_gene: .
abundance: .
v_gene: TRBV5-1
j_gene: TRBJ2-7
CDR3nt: TGCGCCAGCAGACCCGGACAGGGAGGGACCTACGAGCAGTACTTC
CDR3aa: CASRPGQGGTYEQYF

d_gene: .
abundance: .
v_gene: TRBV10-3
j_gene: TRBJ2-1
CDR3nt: TGTGCCATCAGTGAGGCACGCCTATTAGAGCAGTTCTTC
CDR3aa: CAISEARLLEQFF

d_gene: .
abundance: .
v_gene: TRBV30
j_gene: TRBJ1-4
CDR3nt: TGTGCCTGGAGTGTAAACAGCAATGAAAAACTGTTTTTT
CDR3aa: CAWSVNSNEKLFF

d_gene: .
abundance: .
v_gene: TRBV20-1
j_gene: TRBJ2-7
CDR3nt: TGCAGTGCCGAAATTGTGGCTAGGCAGTACTTC
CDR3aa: CSAEIVARQYF

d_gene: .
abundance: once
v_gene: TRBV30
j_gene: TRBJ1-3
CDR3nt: TGTGCCCTACCGAGTCCCGGGACAGGAAACACCATATATTTT
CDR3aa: CALPSPGTGNTIYF

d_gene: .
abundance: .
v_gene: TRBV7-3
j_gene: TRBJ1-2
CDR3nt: TGTGCCAGCAGCGTGACACCCGGCCCCTATGGCTACACCTTC
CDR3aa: CASSVTPGPYGYTF

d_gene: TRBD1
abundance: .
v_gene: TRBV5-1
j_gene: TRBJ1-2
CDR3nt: TGCGCCAGCAGCATGGACCCCGGGACAGGGGATGGCTACACCTTC
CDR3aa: CASSMDPGTGDGYTF

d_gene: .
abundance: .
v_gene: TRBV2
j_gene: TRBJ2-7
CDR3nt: TGTGCCAGCAGTGAATCAGGGTTTACCTACGAGCAGTACTTC
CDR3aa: CASSESGFTYEQYF

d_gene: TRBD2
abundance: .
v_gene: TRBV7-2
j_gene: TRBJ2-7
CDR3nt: TGTGCCAGCAGAACTCGGCTAGCGGGCTACGAGCAGTACTTC
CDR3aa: CASRTRLAGYEQYF

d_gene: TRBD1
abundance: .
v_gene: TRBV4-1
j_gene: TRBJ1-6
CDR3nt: TGCGCCAGCAGCCGCACCGGGACAGGGTTCTCACCCCTCCACTTT
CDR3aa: CASSRTGTGFSPLHF

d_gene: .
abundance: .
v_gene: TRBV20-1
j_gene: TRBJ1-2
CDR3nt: TGCAGTGCTGCCTCCCCAGTAGGCTACACCTTC
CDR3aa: CSAASPVGYTF

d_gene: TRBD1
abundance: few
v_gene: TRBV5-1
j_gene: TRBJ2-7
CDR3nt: TGCGCCAGCAGCTTCCGGGACAGGGGCGACGAGCAGTACTTC
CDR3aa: CASSFRDRGDEQYF

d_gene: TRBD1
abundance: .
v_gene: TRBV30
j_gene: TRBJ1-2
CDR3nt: TGTGCCTGGAGCTCGGAGGGGACAGCTAACTATGGCTACACCTTC
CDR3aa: CAWSSEGTANYGYTF

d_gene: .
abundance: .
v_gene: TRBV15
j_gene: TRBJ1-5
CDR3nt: TGTGCCACCAGCTCCGGGGTCCAGCCCCAGCATTTT
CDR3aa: CATSSGVQPQHF